A selection of T cell receptor beta chains follows, all from one sample in a study of T cell responses to AZD1222 COVID-19 vaccine. Sequencing was performed with immunoSEQ multiplex PCR; in TCRdb, only in-frame clones are kept and a portion is missing. This table has under 150,000 clones, approximately 91% appearing once. The sample here was peripheral blood, taken 28 days after the second AZD1222 dose. The receptors were gathered from an adult who received the AZD1222 COVID-19 vaccine. Each CDR3 is given with its conserved first and last residue. The order of the fields is clone size, V gene, J gene, CDR3 protein. Size tells how often a clone was seen (once, few, many) or the class of an expanded clone, and some rows leave it out.

>.|TRBV20-1|TRBJ2-5
CSASSRGQETQYF
>.|TRBV2|TRBJ2-5
CASSPHSGGTQETQYF
>.|TRBV11-3|TRBJ2-7
CASSPGQGRSYEQYF
>.|TRBV6-5|TRBJ2-7
CASRLTGGSGDEQYF
>.|TRBV10-1|TRBJ1-1
CASSDPTGSAFF
>.|TRBV3-1/TRBV3-2|TRBJ1-4
CASSQAGTGGEKLFF
>.|TRBV20-1|TRBJ1-1
CSASRTDSAFF
>.|TRBV6-5|TRBJ1-6
CASSSMGPLHF
>.|TRBV25-1|TRBJ2-7
CASVHGVEQYF
>.|TRBV7-8|TRBJ1-6
CASSLGDRGNSPLHF
>once|TRBV5-1|TRBJ1-2
CASSFPGSNYGYTF
>.|TRBV18|TRBJ1-1
CASSPSGGLGTEAFF
>.|TRBV7-9|TRBJ2-3
CASSFPPGTSGRVTDTQYF